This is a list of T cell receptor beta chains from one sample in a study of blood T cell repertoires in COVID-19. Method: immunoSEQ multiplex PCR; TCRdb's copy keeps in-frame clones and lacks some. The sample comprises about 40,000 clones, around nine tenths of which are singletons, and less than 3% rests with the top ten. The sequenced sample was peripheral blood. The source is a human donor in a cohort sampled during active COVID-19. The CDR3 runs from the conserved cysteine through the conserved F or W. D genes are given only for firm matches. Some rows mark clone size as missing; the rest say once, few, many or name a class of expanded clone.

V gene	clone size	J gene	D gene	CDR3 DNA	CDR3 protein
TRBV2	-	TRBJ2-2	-	TGTGCCAGCAGTGAAGGGGCACGGGGCACCGGGGAGCTGTTTTTT	CASSEGARGTGELFF
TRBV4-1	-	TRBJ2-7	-	TGCGCCAGCAGCCAAGTTGCAGCGCTGACCTACGAGCAGTACTTC	CASSQVAALTYEQYF
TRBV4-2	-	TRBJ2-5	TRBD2	TGTGCCAGCAGCCAAGGGCAAGCGGGGGGGAGGTTTGAGGAGACCCAGTACTTC	CASSQGQAGGRFEETQYF
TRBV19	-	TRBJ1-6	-	TGTGCCAGTAGCAGGACACAAGCGACACCCCTCCACTTT	CASSRTQATPLHF
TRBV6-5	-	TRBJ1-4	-	TGTGCCAGCAGGGTCAACATTCAGGGAGGGGAAAAACTGTTTTTT	CASRVNIQGGEKLFF
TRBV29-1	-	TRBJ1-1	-	TGCAGCGTCAGCCGAGGTCGGGCCACCGACCGGGGGGAAGCTTTCTTT	CSVSRGRATDRGEAFF
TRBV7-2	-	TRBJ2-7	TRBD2	TGTGCCAGCAGCTACACTAGCGGGGGGGCTTTCTACGAGCAGTACTTC	CASSYTSGGAFYEQYF
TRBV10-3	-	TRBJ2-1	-	TGTGCCATCAGTGAGAAGCGGGCAGGGAATGAGCAGTTCTTC	CAISEKRAGNEQFF
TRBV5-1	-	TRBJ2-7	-	TGCGCCAGCAGCCCACAGCCTCGGTACGAGCAGTACTTC	CASSPQPRYEQYF
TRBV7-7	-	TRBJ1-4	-	TGTGCTAGCAGCTTATCGGAGGGGAAGAGCGAAAAACTGTTTTTT	CASSLSEGKSEKLFF
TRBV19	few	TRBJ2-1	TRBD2	TGTGCCAGTAGACCCCTGACTAGCGGGGGGGCGTACAATGAGCAGTTCTTC	CASRPLTSGGAYNEQFF
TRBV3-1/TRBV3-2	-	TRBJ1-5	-	TGTGCCAGCAGCCCCACGCGAGATAGCAATCAGCCCCAGCATTTT	CASSPTRDSNQPQHF
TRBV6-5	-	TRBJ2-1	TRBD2	TGTGCCAGCAGTGACTCTAGCGGGGGAAGAGATGAGCAGTTCTTC	CASSDSSGGRDEQFF
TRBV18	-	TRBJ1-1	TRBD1	TGTGCCAGCTCACGGACAGGGCGGGAAACTGAAGCTTTCTTT	CASSRTGRETEAFF
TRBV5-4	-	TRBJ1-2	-	TGTGCCAGCAGCGCCAGTCCCCTTGGGGACTCTGGCTACACCTTC	CASSASPLGDSGYTF
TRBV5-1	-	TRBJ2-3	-	TGCGCCAGCAGCATAGGGACTGGGGTGGCGGGCACAGATACGCAGTATTTT	CASSIGTGVAGTDTQYF
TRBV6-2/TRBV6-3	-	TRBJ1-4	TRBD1	TGTGCCAGCAGTCGAGGGACAGGGACTGGAAAACTGTTTTTT	CASSRGTGTGKLFF
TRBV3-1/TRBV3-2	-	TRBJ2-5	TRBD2	TGTGCCAGCAGCTTCGGACTAGCGGAGACCCAGTACTTC	CASSFGLAETQYF
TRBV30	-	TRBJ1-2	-	TGTGCCTGGATGGGGGCGGCTAACTATGGCTACACCTTC	CAWMGAANYGYTF
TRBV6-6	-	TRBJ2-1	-	TGTGCCAGCAGGTACGGGACATCCCAAGGTCCGTTCTTC	CASRYGTSQGPFF
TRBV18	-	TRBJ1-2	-	TGTGCCAGCTCACCAGTGGCAGGGGAGACTAACTATGGCTACACCTTC	CASSPVAGETNYGYTF
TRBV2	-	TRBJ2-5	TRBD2	TGTGCCAGCAGTGGGGGGCGCGGGGGGGCGGAGACCCAGTACTTC	CASSGGRGGAETQYF
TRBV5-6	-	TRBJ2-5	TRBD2	TGTGCCAGCAGCTTGGGACTAGCGGGGTTCCAAGAGACCCAGTACTTC	CASSLGLAGFQETQYF
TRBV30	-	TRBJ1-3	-	TGTGCCTACAAAGATGACTCTGGAAACACCATATATTTT	CAYKDDSGNTIYF
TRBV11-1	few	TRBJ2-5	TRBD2	TGTGCCAGCAGCTACGGACTAGCGGGGCAAGAGACCCAGTACTTC	CASSYGLAGQETQYF
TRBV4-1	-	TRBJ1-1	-	TGCGCCAGCAGCAAAGAAGGGAGAAGTAGCACTGAAGCTTTCTTT	CASSKEGRSSTEAFF
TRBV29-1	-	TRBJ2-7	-	TGCAGCGTTGAAGATGGGGCCAGCAGCTCCTACGAGCAGTACTTC	CSVEDGASSSYEQYF
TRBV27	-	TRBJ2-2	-	TGTGCCAGCAGTCGGACAGCCGGGGAGCTGTTTTTT	CASSRTAGELFF
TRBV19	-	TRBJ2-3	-	TGTGCCAGTAGTACTTTCAGCACAGATACGCAGTATTTT	CASSTFSTDTQYF
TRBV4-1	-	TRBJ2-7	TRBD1	TGCGCCAGCAGCCAAGATTTCGGACCGGGACAGGGCTTTTGGTCCTACGAGCAGTACTTC	CASSQDFGPGQGFWSYEQYF
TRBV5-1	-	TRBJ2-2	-	TGCGCCAGCAGCTTGACAGGGGAGGCCGGGGAGCTGTTTTTT	CASSLTGEAGELFF
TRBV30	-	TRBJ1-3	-	TGTGCCTGGAGTGTCACAGGGCTAAACACCATATATTTT	CAWSVTGLNTIYF
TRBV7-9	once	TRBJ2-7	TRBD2	TGTGCCAGCAGCTTAGGGCTAGCGGGGAGCTACGAGCAGTACTTC	CASSLGLAGSYEQYF
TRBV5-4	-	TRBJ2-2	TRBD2	TGTGCCAGCAGCTTTTCCGTCGTAGCGGGGGGAGAAGGTGGGGAGCTGTTTTTT	CASSFSVVAGGEGGELFF
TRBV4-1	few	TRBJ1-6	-	TGCGCCAGCAGCCCATCAGCCGACAGACCCAATTCACCCCTCCACTTT	CASSPSADRPNSPLHF
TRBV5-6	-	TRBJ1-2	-	TGTGCCAGCAGCTTGGTGGGCTGGGCTGGCTACACCTTC	CASSLVGWAGYTF